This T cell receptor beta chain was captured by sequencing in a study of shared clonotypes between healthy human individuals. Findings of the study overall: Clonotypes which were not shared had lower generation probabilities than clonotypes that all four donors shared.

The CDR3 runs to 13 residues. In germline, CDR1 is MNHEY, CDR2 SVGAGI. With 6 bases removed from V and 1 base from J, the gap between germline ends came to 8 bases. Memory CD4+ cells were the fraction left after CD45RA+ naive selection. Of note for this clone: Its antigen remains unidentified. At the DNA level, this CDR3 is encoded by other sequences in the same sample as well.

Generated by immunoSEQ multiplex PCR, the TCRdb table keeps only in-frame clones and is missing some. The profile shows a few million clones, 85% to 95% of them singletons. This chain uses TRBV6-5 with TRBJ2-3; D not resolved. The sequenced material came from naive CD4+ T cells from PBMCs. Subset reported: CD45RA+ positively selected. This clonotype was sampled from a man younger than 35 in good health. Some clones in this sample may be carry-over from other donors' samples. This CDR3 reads CASRPPGTDTQYF. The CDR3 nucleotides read TGTGCCAGCAGACCCCCGGGCACAGATACGCAGTATTTT.